The 9 T cell receptor beta chains below all came from one sample that was sequenced in a study of response to subunit inactivated influenza vaccine. TCRdb reprocessed the RT-PCR reads with MiXCR, giving one entry per CDR3 protein. Of 200,000 to 250,000 distinct CDR3 sequences in the sample, over 9% were seen once. Sequenced here: non-naive T cells sorted from PBMCs, sampled approximately 15 days before vaccination. These receptors all stem from a man aged 50-60 years who received an inactivated influenza vaccine.

The gene calls are TRBV5-1 and TRBJ2-2, with 7 bases that match TRBD2. The CDR3 is made up of 13 amino acids. Per the germline V gene, CDR1 is SGHRS and CDR2 is YFSETQ. V was clipped by 4 bases and J by 8 bases; unmatched bases: 5. The CDR3, as DNA: TGCGCCAGCAGCGGAACCGGGAGGGGGGAGCTGTTTTTT. It encodes CASSGTGRGELFF.

The chain carries TRBV5-6 and TRBJ2-7; D is perhaps TRBD2 (5 bases). Germline lookup yields CDR1 SGHDT and CDR2 YYEEEE. Trimming removed 4 bases at V and 0 bases at J, with 11 bases between. The CDR3 totals 14 residues. The DNA of the CDR3 is TGTGCCAGCAGCGTGACCGGAGGCTCCTACGAGCAGTACTTC. It encodes CASSVTGGSYEQYF.

This clonotype was observed at least ten times. V and J are TRBV29-1 and TRBJ2-3; the D gene could be TRBD1 or TRBD2 (5 bases each). V gave up 1 base and J gave up 2 bases, with 10 bases separating them. Per the germline V gene, CDR1 is SQVTM and CDR2 is ANQGSEA. The CDR3 contains 14 residues. The CDR3 loop reads CSVEVAGTTDTQYF. The CDR3 DNA follows: TGCAGCGTTGAAGTCGCCGGGACCACAGATACGCAGTATTTT.

Only a few counts were recorded for this clonotype. The chain has TRBV6-7 and TRBJ2-7; 7 positions match TRBD1. TRBV6-7 is an open reading frame whose function is uncertain. This CDR3 comprises 13 residues. After removal of 7 bases from V and 7 bases from J, the junction contained 10 bases not matched to a gene. In DNA form, the CDR3 reads TGTGCCAGCACCGGGACAGCTTATGGGGAGCAGTACTTC. It yields the protein CASTGTAYGEQYF.

This clonotype showed up just a few times. This sequence joins TRBV7-9 and TRBJ1-4; D perhaps matches TRBD1 (5 bases). The CDR3 runs 16 residues. Trimming cost V 0 bases and J 5 bases, with 13 bases left between them. CDR1 is SEHNR, CDR2 FQNEAQ, per germline (reference sequence). CDR3 sequence reads: CASSLALGGGNEKLFF. The CDR3 DNA follows: TGTGCCAGCAGCTTAGCGCTGGGGGGGGGAAATGAAAAACTGTTTTTT.

The chain recombines TRBV5-1 with TRBJ2-3; D unclear. This CDR3 comprises 15 residues. V was pared by 0 bases and J by 2 bases, with 10 bases between. CDR1 is SGHRS, CDR2 YFSETQ, per germline. CDR3 in amino acids: CASSLEWAATDTQYF. The DNA for the CDR3 is TGCGCCAGCAGCTTGGAATGGGCAGCCACAGATACGCAGTATTTT.

This clonotype was counted at least ten times. The rearrangement joins TRBV28 to TRBJ2-7; 7 bases are a match to TRBD2. The CDR3 is 16 residues long. The trim removed 1 base at V and 4 bases at J, leaving 10 bases unmatched. In germline, CDR1 is MDHEN, CDR2 SYDVKM. The CDR3 nucleotides read TGTGCCAGCAGTTTATTCGGCGCGACCGGGAGGTACGAGCAGTACTTC. As protein: CASSLFGATGRYEQYF.

This clonotype was counted a few times. CDR3 protein: CASSFRTGSLGDTQYF. The CDR3 DNA reads TGCGCCAGCAGCTTCAGGACAGGCAGTTTGGGAGATACGCAGTATTTT. The genes are TRBV5-1 and TRBJ2-3, with TRBD1 matching over 7 bases. J lost 5 bases, V lost 2 bases, and 11 bases had no gene match. The CDR3 consists of 16 residues. Germline V lookup: CDR1 SGHRS, CDR2 YFSETQ.

This rearrangement joins TRBV11-2 to TRBJ2-7, with 9 bases identical to TRBD2. The J segment lost 1 base and the V segment lost 5 bases, leaving 9 bases of the junction unmatched. The CDR3 has 16 residues. Germline loops: CDR1 SGHAT, CDR2 FQNNGV. CDR3 bases: TGTGCCAGCAGCGCCGCCCTAGCGGGGAGTTCCTACGAGCAGTACTTC. Its translation is CASSAALAGSSYEQYF.